This entry describes one TCR beta chain. Its antigen is as yet unknown. Looked up from germline, CDR1 is MNHEY and CDR2 is SMNVEV (reference sequence). The V gene lost 4 bases and the J gene lost 10 bases, with 11 bases spanning the gap. The CDR3 has 12 amino acids. The data originate from a study of T-cell reconstitution after alpha-beta-depleted transplantation in children. Study-wide results and limits: Most T-cell counts and diversity one year after the transplant came from T cells that were newly produced.

Construction of the TCRbeta library involved unique molecular identifiers. TCRdb itself ran the PCR reads through MiXCR, one entry per CDR3 protein. The sample yields just over 950,000 distinct CDR3 sequences, under 30% seen once. This sequence was found in a boy younger than two who had a stem cell transplant for SCID, so the T cells may come from the graft donor. Sample: PBMCs, mostly from graft donor cells, taken 360 days after TCRalphabeta/CD19-depleted stem cell transplant. The chain employs TRBV27 and TRBJ2-1; D ambiguous. CDR3 in amino acids: CASSWAGSEQFF. The CDR3 coding sequence is TGTGCCAGCAGTTGGGCCGGCTCCGAGCAGTTCTTC.